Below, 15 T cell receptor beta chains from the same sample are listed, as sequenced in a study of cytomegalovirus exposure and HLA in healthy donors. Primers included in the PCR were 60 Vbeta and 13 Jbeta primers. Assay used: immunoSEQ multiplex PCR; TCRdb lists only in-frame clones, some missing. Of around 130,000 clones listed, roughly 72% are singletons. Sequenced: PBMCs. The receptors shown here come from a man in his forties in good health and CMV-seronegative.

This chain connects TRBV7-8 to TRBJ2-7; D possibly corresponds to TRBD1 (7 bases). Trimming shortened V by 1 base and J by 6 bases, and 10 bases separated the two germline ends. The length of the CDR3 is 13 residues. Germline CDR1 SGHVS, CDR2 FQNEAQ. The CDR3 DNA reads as TGTGCCAGCAGCTTAGTTCAGGGGGGCGAGCAGTACTTC. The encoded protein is CASSLVQGGEQYF.

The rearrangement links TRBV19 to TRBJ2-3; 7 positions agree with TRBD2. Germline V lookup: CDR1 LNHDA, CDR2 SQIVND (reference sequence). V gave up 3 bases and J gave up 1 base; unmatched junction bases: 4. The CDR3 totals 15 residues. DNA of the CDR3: TGTGCCAGTAGTATCTTTACTAGCGGCACAGATACGCAGTATTTT. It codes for CASSIFTSGTDTQYF.

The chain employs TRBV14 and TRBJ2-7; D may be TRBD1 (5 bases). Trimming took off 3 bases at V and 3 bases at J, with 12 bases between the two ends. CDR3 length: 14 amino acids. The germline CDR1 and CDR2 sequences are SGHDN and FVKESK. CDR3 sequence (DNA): TGTGCCAGCAGCCATGGCAGTAGGGGCTACGAGCAGTACTTC. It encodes CASSHGSRGYEQYF.

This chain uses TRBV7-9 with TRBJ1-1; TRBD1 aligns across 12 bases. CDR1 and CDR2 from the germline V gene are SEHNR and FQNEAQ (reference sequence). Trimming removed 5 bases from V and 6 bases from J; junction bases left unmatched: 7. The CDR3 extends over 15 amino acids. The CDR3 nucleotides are TGTGCCAGCAGCGTCGGGACAGGGGGCGGTGCTGAAGCTTTCTTT. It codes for CASSVGTGGGAEAFF.

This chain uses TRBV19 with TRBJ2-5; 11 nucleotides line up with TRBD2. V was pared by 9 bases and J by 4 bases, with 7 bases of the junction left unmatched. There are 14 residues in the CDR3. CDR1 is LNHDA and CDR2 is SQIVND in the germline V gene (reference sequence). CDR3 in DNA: TGTGCCAGCAGGGGCCTAGCGGGAGGAGAGACCCAGTACTTC. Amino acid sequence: CASRGLAGGETQYF.

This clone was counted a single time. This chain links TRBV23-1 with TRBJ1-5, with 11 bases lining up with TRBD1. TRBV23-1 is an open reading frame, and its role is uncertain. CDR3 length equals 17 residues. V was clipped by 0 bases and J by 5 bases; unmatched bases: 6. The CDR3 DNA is TGCGCCAGCAGTCAATCGACTCGGACAGGGGGCGATCAGCCCCAGCATTTT. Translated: CASSQSTRTGGDQPQHF.

In DNA form, the CDR3 reads TGTGCCAGCAGCTCCGAGGGCGGCAATCAGCCCCAGCATTTT. As protein: CASSSEGGNQPQHF. The chain recombines TRBV7-9 with TRBJ1-5; D gene ambiguous. The germline V gene encodes CDR1 SEHNR and CDR2 FQNEAQ (reference sequence). The ends were cut back, 4 bases at V and 2 bases at J, with 9 bases in the middle. CDR3 size: 14 residues. Supplemented by reference TRBV7-9 and TRBJ1-5, the full variable domain reads DTGVSQNPRHKITKRGQNVTFRCDPISEHNRLYWYRQTLGQGPEFLTYFQNEAQLEKSRLLSDRFSAERPKGSFSTLEIQRTEQGDSAMYLCASSSEGGNQPQHFGDGTRLSIL.

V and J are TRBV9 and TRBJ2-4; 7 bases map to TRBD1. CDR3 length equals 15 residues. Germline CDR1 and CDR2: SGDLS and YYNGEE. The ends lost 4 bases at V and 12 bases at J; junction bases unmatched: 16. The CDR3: CASSPGQDSISGQYF. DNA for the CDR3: TGTGCCAGCAGCCCTGGACAGGACTCAATTTCGGGTCAGTACTTC. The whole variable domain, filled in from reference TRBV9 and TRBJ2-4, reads DSGVTQTPKHLITATGQRVTLRCSPRSGDLSVYWYQQSLDQGLQFLIQYYNGEERAKGNILERFSAQQFPDLHSELNLSSLELGDSALYFCASSPGQDSISGQYFGAGTRLSVL.

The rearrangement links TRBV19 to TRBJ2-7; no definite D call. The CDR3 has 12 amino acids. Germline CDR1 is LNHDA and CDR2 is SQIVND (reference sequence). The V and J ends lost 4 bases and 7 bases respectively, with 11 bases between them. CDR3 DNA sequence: TGTGCCAGTAGTACGGAGTCTGGGGAGCAGTACTTC. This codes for CASSTESGEQYF.

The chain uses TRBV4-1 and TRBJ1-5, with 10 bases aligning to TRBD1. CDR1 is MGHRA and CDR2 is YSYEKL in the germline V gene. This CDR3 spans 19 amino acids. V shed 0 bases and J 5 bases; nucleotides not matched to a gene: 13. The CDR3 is CASSQEGTGASLGDQPQHF. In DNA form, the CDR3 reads TGCGCCAGCAGCCAAGAGGGGACAGGGGCCTCTTTGGGGGATCAGCCCCAGCATTTT.

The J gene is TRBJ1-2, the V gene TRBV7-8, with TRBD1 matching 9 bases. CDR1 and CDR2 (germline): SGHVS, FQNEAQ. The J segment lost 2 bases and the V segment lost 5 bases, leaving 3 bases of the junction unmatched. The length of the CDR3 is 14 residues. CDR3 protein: CASSLGQGNYGYTF. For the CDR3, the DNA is TGTGCCAGCAGCCTCGGACAGGGGAACTATGGCTACACCTTC.

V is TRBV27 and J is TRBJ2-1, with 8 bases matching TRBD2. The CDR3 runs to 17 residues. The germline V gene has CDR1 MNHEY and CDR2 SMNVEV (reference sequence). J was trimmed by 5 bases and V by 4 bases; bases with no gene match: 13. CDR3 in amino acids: CASSSQASGGRHNEQFF. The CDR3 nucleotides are TGTGCCAGCAGTTCTCAAGCCAGCGGGGGCCGACACAATGAGCAGTTCTTC.

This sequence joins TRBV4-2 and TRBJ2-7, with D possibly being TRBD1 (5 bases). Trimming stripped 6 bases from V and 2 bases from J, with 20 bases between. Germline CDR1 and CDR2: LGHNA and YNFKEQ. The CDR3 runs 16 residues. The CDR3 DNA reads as TGTGCCAGCAGTTCAGGGCTGGCGGAGCGACCCTACGAGCAGTACTTC. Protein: CASSSGLAERPYEQYF.

The chain's CDR3 is CASSELPIAGENEQYF. CDR3 DNA sequence: TGTGCCAGCAGCGAACTACCCATAGCGGGAGAGAACGAGCAGTACTTC. The rearrangement joins TRBV9 to TRBJ2-5, with 9 bases fitting TRBD2. The DNA end is a closer match to TRBJ2-7, so the J assignment may be wrong. This CDR3 is 16 amino acids long. Germline V gives CDR1 SGDLS, CDR2 YYNGEE.

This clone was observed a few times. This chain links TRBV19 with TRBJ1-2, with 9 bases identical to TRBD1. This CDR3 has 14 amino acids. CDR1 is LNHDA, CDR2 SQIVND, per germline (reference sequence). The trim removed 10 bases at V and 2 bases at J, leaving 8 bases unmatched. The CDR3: CATRGQGGNYGYTF. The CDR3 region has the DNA TGTGCCACCCGGGGACAGGGTGGGAACTATGGCTACACCTTC.